One and the same sample provided the 2 T cell receptor beta chains below, sequenced in a study of blood T cell repertoires in COVID-19. Libraries were prepared by immunoSEQ multiplex PCR; TCRdb keeps only in-frame clonotypes and omits some of them. The table shows some 160,000 clones, with just under 85% occurring only once. Source material: PBMCs or T cells enriched from blood (not recorded which). The receptors derive from a woman aged 40 to 50 who had recovered from COVID-19.

This chain uses TRBV9 with TRBJ1-1, with 7 bases fitting TRBD1. The V segment lost 0 bases and the J segment 10 bases; nucleotides outside the gene matches: 6. This CDR3 has 13 residues. Germline assignment: CDR1 SGDLS and CDR2 YYNGEE. CDR3 loop: CASSVGDRERAFF. The DNA for the CDR3 is TGTGCCAGCAGCGTAGGAGACAGGGAGAGAGCTTTCTTT. The variable domain in full, with the rest retrieved from reference TRBV9 and TRBJ1-1, is DSGVTQTPKHLITATGQRVTLRCSPRSGDLSVYWYQQSLDQGLQFLIQYYNGEERAKGNILERFSAQQFPDLHSELNLSSLELGDSALYFCASSVGDRERAFFGQGTRLTVV.

The chain links TRBV16 to TRBJ2-7; D possibly corresponds to TRBD1 (6 bases). The CDR3 runs to 14 residues. Germline CDR1 is KGHSY and CDR2 is FQNENV. V gave up 0 bases and J gave up 5 bases, with 11 bases separating them. The DNA of the CDR3 is TGTGCCAGCAGCCAATCCACAGGGATTAACGAGCAGTACTTC. It specifies CASSQSTGINEQYF.